This TCR beta chain originates from a study of T-cell reconstitution after alpha-beta-depleted transplantation in children. V lost 4 bases to trimming and J lost 7 bases, with 16 bases between them. Germline-derived CDR1 and CDR2 are SSHAT and FNYEAQ (reference sequence). CDR3 length equals 15 residues. Unique molecular identifiers were incorporated when the TCRbeta library was constructed. TCRdb fed the PCR reads into MiXCR, producing one record per CDR3 protein. The data contain 700,000 to 950,000 distinct CDR3 sequences, under 20% of them singletons. This clonotype was detected a few times. The sequence was collected from a male patient between 10 and 17 years old who had a stem cell transplant for acute lymphoblastic leukemia, so the T cells may come from the graft donor. V usage is TRBV7-7 and J usage is TRBJ1-4; D is unclear. This specimen was PBMCs, mostly from graft donor cells, taken 360 days after TCRalphabeta/CD19-depleted stem cell transplant. The CDR3 region is CASSSRPGPGEKLFF. In nucleotides, the CDR3 is TGTGCCAGCAGCTCCAGGCCAGGCCCTGGTGAAAAACTGTTTTTT. Variable domain in full (rest from reference TRBV7-7 and TRBJ1-4): GAGVSQSPRYKVTKRGQDVTLRCDPISSHATLYWYQQALGQGPEFLTYFNYEAQPDKSGLPSDRFSAERPEGSISTLTIQRTEQRDSAMYRCASSSRPGPGEKLFFGSGTQLSVL.